The following is a TCR beta chain sequence with its context. The PCR had 60 Vbeta and 13 Jbeta primers. Libraries were prepared by immunoSEQ multiplex PCR; TCRdb keeps only in-frame clonotypes and omits some of them. The table shows 150,000 or so clones, with 82% occurring only once. The CDR3 runs 13 residues. The germline V and J ends were trimmed by 6 bases and 5 bases, with 14 bases remaining between them. Germline loops: CDR1 SGHAT, CDR2 FQNNGV. These data belong to a study of cytomegalovirus exposure and HLA in healthy donors. The V and J genes are TRBV11-2 and TRBJ2-7, with D possibly matching TRBD2 (6 bases). The sample consisted of PBMCs. This clonotype was obtained from a woman between 50 and 59 years old in good health and CMV-seropositive. CDR3 loop: CASRATGLNEQYF. Written as DNA, the CDR3 is TGTGCCAGCAGAGCAACAGGACTAAACGAGCAGTACTTC.